The sequence of this T cell receptor (beta chain) was determined in a study of beta chain features in type 1 diabetes. Overall study findings and caveats: Moderately but significantly shorter TCRB CDR3s were found in Type 1 diabetes patients in all four CD4+ subsets. The naive, central memory and Treg TCRB repertoires looked more alike in patients than they did in healthy donors.

This clone was counted a few times. What it recognizes is unknown. The CDR3 consists of 16 residues. The junction had 5 bases not matched to a gene; V was cut back by 2 bases and J by 3 bases. Germline loops: CDR1 LNHDA, CDR2 SQIVND (reference sequence). The whole isolated RNA underwent reverse transcription, so sequencing captured expressed TCRB transcripts. Only in-frame clones appear in the TCRdb table, and some are missing; sequencing was by immunoSEQ multiplex PCR. The sample lists 250,000 or so clones; more than 11% were seen once. Sequenced sample: naive CD4+ T cells from blood. J is TRBJ1-5 and V is TRBV19; TRBD1 aligns across 9 bases. The source of this sequence is a man in his thirties or forties with type 1 diabetes. The CDR3 spells CASSILGQGFNQPQHF. The CDR3 DNA reads as TGTGCCAGTAGTATACTGGGACAGGGCTTCAATCAGCCCCAGCATTTT.